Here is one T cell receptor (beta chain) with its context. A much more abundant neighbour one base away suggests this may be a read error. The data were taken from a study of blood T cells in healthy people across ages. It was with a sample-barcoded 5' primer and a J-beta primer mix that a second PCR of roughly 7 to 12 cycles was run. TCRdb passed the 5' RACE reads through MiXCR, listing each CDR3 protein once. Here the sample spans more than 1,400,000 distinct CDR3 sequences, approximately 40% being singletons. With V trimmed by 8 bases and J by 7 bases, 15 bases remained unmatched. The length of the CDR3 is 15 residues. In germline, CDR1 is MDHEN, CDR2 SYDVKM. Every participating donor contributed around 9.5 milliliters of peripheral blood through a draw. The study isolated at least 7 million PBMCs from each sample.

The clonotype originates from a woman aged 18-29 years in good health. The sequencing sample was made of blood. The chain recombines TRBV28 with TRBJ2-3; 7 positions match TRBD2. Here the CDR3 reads CASHKSLADPNTQYF. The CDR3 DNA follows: TGTGCCAGCCATAAGAGTCTAGCGGACCCGAATACGCAGTATTTT.